The 8 T cell receptor beta chains reported below all come from one sample, sequenced in a study of cytomegalovirus exposure and HLA in healthy donors. Assay: immunoSEQ multiplex PCR; the TCRdb copy retains only in-frame clones and omits some. The table includes about 56,000 clones, 93% detected once. Sequencing input: PBMCs. The receptors were sampled from a young woman in good health and CMV-seropositive.

The rearrangement links TRBV14 to TRBJ2-3, with D tentatively TRBD1 (5 bases). The V and J ends lost 4 bases and 1 base respectively, with 15 bases between them. The CDR3 is made up of 16 amino acids. The germline V gene has CDR1 SGHDN and CDR2 FVKESK. The CDR3 protein is CASSRQGMLGTDTQYF. In DNA form, the CDR3 reads TGTGCCAGCAGCCGTCAGGGCATGCTGGGCACAGATACGCAGTATTTT.

V is TRBV4-2 and J is TRBJ1-1; perhaps TRBD1 as D (6 bases). V was trimmed by 4 bases and J by 8 bases, leaving 14 bases between them. Germline V CDR1 and CDR2: LGHNA, YNFKEQ. The CDR3 runs to 13 residues. The DNA for the CDR3 is TGTGCCAGCAGCCCTAACAGGGCCCTGGAAGCTTTCTTT. Translation: CASSPNRALEAFF.

V is TRBV11-1 and J is TRBJ2-5, with D tentatively TRBD2 (6 bases). The CDR3 loop spans 15 amino acids. Germline V gene lookup returns CDR1 SGHAT and CDR2 FQDESV (reference sequence). V shed 5 bases and J shed 4 bases, with 17 bases lying between them. The CDR3 DNA follows: TGTGCCAGCAGCGCGCGGGGCAAGGGAGGAGAGACCCAGTACTTC. It translates to CASSARGKGGETQYF.

This clone was counted a few times. The chain joins TRBV27 to TRBJ1-2; TRBD1 agrees at 7 bases. V lost 4 bases and J lost 2; bases outside the gene matches: 4. Germline CDR1 and CDR2: MNHEY and SMNVEV (reference sequence). This CDR3 spans 14 amino acids. The CDR3 DNA follows: TGTGCCAGCAGTTCGACAGGGTTCAACTATGGCTACACCTTC. Its translation: CASSSTGFNYGYTF.

The V and J genes are TRBV10-2 and TRBJ1-1; D gene unclear. CDR1 and CDR2 (germline): WSHSY, SAAADI. The V and J ends lost 6 bases and 1 base respectively, with 9 bases between them. This CDR3 spans 13 amino acids. This chain's CDR3 is CASSLGGNTEAFF. The CDR3 region has the DNA TGCGCCAGCAGCCTCGGAGGGAACACTGAAGCTTTCTTT.

The chain is built from TRBV27 and TRBJ2-3, with TRBD1 matching over 7 bases. The CDR3 is 16 residues long. The V gene's germline CDR1 is MNHEY and CDR2 SMNVEV (reference sequence). Trimming cost V 6 bases and J 0 bases; bases outside gene matches: 9. CDR3 bases: TGTGCCAGCAGGTCCGTGGCAGGGGGAAGCACAGATACGCAGTATTTT. It specifies CASRSVAGGSTDTQYF.

The V call is TRBV30, the J call TRBJ1-6; TRBD1 matches at 10 bases. The CDR3 length is 15 residues. V lost 2 bases, J lost 6 bases, and 4 bases stayed unmatched. The germline V gene encodes CDR1 GTSNPN and CDR2 SVGIG (reference sequence). The CDR3 region is CAWSTWDRGNSPLHF. The CDR3 bases are TGTGCCTGGAGTACCTGGGACAGGGGTAATTCACCCCTCCACTTT. The whole variable domain, filled in from reference TRBV30 and TRBJ1-6, reads SQTIHQWPATLVQPVGSPLSLECTVEGTSNPNLYWYRQAAGRGLQLLFYSVGIGQISSEVPQNLSASRPQDRQFILSSKKLLLSDSGFYLCAWSTWDRGNSPLHFGNGTRLTVT.

V and J are TRBV7-9 and TRBJ1-2; 7 nucleotides line up with TRBD1. V shed 5 bases, J shed 1 base, and the junction held 7 bases outside the gene matches. The CDR3 length is 15 residues. Germline V gives CDR1 SEHNR, CDR2 FQNEAQ (reference sequence). CDR3 region: CASSTRQGSNYGYTF. CDR3 nucleotides: TGTGCCAGCAGCACCCGACAGGGTAGTAACTATGGCTACACCTTC.